The present T cell receptor beta chain was sequenced within a study of Ad26.COV2.S vaccination and SARS-CoV-2 variants. The method was immunoSEQ multiplex PCR; TCRdb's version includes in-frame clones alone and lacks a portion of them. The sample comprises around 420,000 clones, around 89% of which are singletons, and 3.5% to 4% rests with the top ten. Specified treatment: some 20 received Ad26.COV2.S at low or high dose, single or two shots; about 5 received placebo; per-sample allocation not given. Sampling was done on day 63 after the first vaccine or placebo injection. CDR3 length equals 16 residues. The germline gives CDR1 WNHNN, CDR2 SYGVQD (reference sequence). V shed 0 bases and J 4 bases; nucleotides not matched to a gene: 5.

The source is a person between 18 and 60 years old who received the Ad26.COV2.S COVID-19 vaccine or a placebo. The chain joins TRBV10-1 to TRBJ2-5; 10 nucleotides agree with TRBD2. Sequenced here: peripheral blood, sampled in a trial of Ad26.COV2.S vaccine versus placebo. The CDR3 spells CASSESASGGSETQYF. The DNA of the CDR3 is TGCGCCAGCAGTGAGTCAGCTAGCGGGGGATCAGAGACCCAGTACTTC.